The following is a T cell receptor beta chain sequence with its context. What it binds is unknown. PCR used 60 Vbeta primers and 13 Jbeta primers. In the study's own analysis: In a later analysis, of about 80 million unique beta chains, roughly 9.9 million appeared in at least two donors. Some clones are missing from TCRdb's copy, which holds only in-frame ones; the method was immunoSEQ multiplex PCR. V and J calls and clone size follow that table, whereas D and trimming were derived from the DNA. The table lists 150,000 to 200,000 clones, roughly four fifths of them singletons. This sample was taken from a study of cytomegalovirus exposure and HLA in healthy donors. Study-level points and caveats: TCR beta chains numbering some 150 were designated cytomegalovirus-associated. Near-uniform donor sequencing depth was presumed by presence/absence analyses.

V lost 10 bases and J 5 bases, leaving 14 bases between the germline ends. The CDR3 runs to 12 residues. Germline loops: CDR1 LNHDA, CDR2 SQIVND (reference sequence). The chain links TRBV19 to TRBJ1-2; tentative D call: TRBD1 (6 bases). The specimen was PBMCs. This TCR was sampled from a middle-aged man in good health and CMV-seropositive. The CDR3 loop is CATWDTLYGYTF. The DNA of the CDR3 is TGTGCCACCTGGGACACCTTATATGGCTACACCTTC. Variable domain in full (rest from reference TRBV19 and TRBJ1-2): DGGITQSPKYLFRKEGQNVTLSCEQNLNHDAMYWYRQDPGQGLRLIYYSQIVNDFQKGDIAEGYSVSREKKESFPLTVTSAQKNPTAFYLCATWDTLYGYTFGSGTRLTVV.